The entry that follows covers one T cell receptor beta chain sequence. Its antigen is as yet unknown. Looked up from germline, CDR1 is SGHTA and CDR2 is FQGNSA. The CDR3 is 12 amino acids. V was clipped by 3 bases and J by 7 bases, with 4 bases between them. The data stem from a study of T cell responses to AZD1222 COVID-19 vaccine. Whole-study findings and limits: Scientists sampled the repertoires only once the peak T cell response had passed.

TCRdb keeps only in-frame clones here, not all; method: immunoSEQ multiplex PCR. Seen here are some 28,000 clones, about three quarters observed once, and the top ten hold approximately 5%. This rearrangement joins TRBV7-2 to TRBJ1-6; D is undetermined. Sample: peripheral blood, taken on day 0 of AZD1222 vaccination. The clonotype originates from an adult in good health. CDR3 region: CASSFSNSPLHF. In nucleotides, the CDR3 is TGTGCCAGCAGCTTTTCCAATTCACCCCTCCACTTT.